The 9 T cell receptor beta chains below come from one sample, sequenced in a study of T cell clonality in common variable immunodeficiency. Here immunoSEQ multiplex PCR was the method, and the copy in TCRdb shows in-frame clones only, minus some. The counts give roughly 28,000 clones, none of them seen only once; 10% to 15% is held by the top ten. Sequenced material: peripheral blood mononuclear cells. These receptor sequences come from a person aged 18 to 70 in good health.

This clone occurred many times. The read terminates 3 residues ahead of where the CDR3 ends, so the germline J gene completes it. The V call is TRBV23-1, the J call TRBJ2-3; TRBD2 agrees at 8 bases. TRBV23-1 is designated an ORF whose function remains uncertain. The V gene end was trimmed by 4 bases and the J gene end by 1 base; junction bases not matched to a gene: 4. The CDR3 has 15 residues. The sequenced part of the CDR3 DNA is TGCGCCAGCAGTCTCTCAGCGGGGGGCACAGATACG. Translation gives CASSLSAGGTDT. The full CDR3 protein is CASSLSAGGTDTQYF.

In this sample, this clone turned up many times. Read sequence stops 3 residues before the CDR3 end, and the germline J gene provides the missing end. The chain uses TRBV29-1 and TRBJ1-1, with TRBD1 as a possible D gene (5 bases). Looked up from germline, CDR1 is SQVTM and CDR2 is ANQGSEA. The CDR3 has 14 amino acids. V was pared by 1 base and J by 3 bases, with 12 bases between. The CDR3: CSVEGDYVYTEAFF. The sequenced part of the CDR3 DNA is TGCAGCGTTGAAGGGGACTATGTTTACACTGAA. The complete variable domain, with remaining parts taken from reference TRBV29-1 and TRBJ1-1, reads SAVISQKPSRDICQRGTSLTIQCQVDSQVTMMFWYRQQPGQSLTLIATANQGSEATYESGFVIDKFPISRPNLTFSTLTVSNMSPEDSSIYLCSVEGDYVYTEAFFGQGTRLTVV.

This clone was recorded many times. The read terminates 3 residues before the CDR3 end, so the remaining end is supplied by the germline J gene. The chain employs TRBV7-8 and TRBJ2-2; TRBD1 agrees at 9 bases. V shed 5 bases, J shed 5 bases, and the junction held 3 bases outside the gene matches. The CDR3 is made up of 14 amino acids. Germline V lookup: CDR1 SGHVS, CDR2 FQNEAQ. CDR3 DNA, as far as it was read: TGTGCCAGCAGCCCCGGGACAGGGACCGGGGAG. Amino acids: CASSPGTGTGE. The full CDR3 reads CASSPGTGTGELFF.

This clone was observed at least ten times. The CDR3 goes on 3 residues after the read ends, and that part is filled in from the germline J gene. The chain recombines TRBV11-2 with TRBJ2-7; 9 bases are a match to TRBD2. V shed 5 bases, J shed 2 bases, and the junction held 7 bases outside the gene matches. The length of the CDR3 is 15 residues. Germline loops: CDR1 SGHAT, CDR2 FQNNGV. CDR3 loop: CASSPSASGTYEQYF. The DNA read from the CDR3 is TGTGCCAGCAGCCCTTCGGCTAGCGGGACCTACGAG.

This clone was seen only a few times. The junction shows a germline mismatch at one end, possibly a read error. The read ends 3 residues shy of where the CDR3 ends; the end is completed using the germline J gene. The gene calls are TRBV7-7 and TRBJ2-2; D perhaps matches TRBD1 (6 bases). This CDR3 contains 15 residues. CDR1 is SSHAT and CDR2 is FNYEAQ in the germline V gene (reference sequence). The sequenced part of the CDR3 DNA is TGTGCTAGCAGCCCGGACAGAGCTCACACCGGGGAG. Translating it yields CASSPDRAHTGE. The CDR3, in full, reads CASSPDRAHTGELFF.

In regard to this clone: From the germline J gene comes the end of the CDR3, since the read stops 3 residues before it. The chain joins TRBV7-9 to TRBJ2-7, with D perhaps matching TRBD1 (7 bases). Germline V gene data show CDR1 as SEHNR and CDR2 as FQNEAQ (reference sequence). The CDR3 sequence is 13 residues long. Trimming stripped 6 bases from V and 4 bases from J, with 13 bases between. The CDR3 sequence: CASREGQIYEQYF. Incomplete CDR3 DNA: TGTGCCAGCAGGGAGGGACAGATATACGAG.

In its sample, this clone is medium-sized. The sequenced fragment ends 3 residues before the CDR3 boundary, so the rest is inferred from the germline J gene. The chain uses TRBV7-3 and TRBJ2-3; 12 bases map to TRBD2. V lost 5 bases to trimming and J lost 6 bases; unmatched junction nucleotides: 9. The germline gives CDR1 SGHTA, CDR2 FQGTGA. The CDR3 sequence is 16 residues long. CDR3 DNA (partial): TGTGCCAGCAGCCGGACTAGCGGGGTCTCCGGCGATACG. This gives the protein CASSRTSGVSGDT. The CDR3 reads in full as CASSRTSGVSGDTQYF.

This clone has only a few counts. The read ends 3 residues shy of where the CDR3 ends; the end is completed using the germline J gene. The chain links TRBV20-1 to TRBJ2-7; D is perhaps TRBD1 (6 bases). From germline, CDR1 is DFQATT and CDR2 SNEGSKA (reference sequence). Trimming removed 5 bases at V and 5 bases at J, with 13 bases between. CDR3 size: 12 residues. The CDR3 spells CSALQGPHEQYF. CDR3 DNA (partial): TGCAGTGCTCTACAGGGACCGCACGAG.

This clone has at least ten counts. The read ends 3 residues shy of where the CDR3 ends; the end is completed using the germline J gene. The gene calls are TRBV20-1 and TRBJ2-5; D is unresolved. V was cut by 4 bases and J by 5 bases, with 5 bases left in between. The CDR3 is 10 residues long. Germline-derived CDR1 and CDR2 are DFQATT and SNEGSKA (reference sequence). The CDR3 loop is CSATQETQYF. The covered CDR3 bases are TGCAGTGCTACCCAGGAGACC.